This TCR beta chain was profiled in a study of cytomegalovirus exposure and HLA in healthy donors. Study conclusions and caveats: Likely technical artifact: a cluster of highly shared sequence variants.

Notes on this clone: Its matching antigen is unknown.

CDR1 and CDR2 from the germline V gene are MNHNS and SASEGT. The CDR3 extends over 16 amino acids. V gave up 3 bases and J gave up 0 bases; unmatched junction bases: 6. The PCR ran on 60 Vbeta and 13 Jbeta primers. TCRdb's table, derived via immunoSEQ multiplex PCR, lists solely in-frame clones and lacks some. This sample carries hundreds of thousands of clones, nearly 80% of them seen once, and the ten largest clones take around 2%. This receptor was taken from a young man in good health and CMV-seronegative. The sequenced sample consisted of PBMCs. The chain recombines TRBV6-1 with TRBJ1-1, with 8 bases that match TRBD1. The CDR3 DNA follows: TGTGCCAGCAGTGACGTAGGACAGGGAATGAACACTGAAGCTTTCTTT. Its translation: CASSDVGQGMNTEAFF.